Below, 27 T cell receptor beta chains from the same sample are listed, as sequenced in a study of Graves' ophthalmopathy and Graves' hyperthyroidism. TCR beta CDR3 regions were amplified from RNA transcripts. First-round RT-PCR relied on HTBI primers, and a second-round multiplex PCR came next. TCRdb reprocessed the multiplex PCR reads with MiXCR, giving one entry per CDR3 protein. Here the sample spans approximately 160,000 distinct CDR3 sequences, roughly 36% being singletons. Source material: peripheral blood. The source is a man aged 30-40 years with Graves' ophthalmopathy.

This clonotype was detected ten times or more. CDR3 residues: CASSYRAARVDEQYF. CDR3 sequence (DNA): TGTGCCAGCAGTTACCGTGCTGCCAGGGTAGACGAGCAGTACTTC. This chain uses TRBV6-2 or TRBV6-3 with TRBJ2-7, with a weak D call TRBD1 (5 bases). V lost 2 bases and J 5 bases, leaving 16 bases between the germline ends. Germline V lookup: CDR1 MNHEY, CDR2 SVGEGT. The CDR3 has 15 residues.

The chain joins TRBV29-1 to TRBJ1-2; 9 bases agree with TRBD1. V lost 3 bases to trimming and J lost 5 bases; unmatched junction nucleotides: 1. This CDR3 has 12 residues. Germline V lookup: CDR1 SQVTM, CDR2 ANQGSEA. The CDR3, as DNA: TGCAGCGTTGAGGGACAGGGTTATGGCTACACCTTC. The encoded protein is CSVEGQGYGYTF.

This clonotype was seen a single time. The chain employs TRBV11-3 and TRBJ1-1; 9 nucleotides align to TRBD1. After removal of 0 bases from V and 5 bases from J, the junction contained 4 bases not matched to a gene. The length of the CDR3 is 15 residues. Germline CDR1 SGHNT, CDR2 YENEEA. CDR3 DNA sequence: TGTGCCAGCAGCTTAGAGGGACAGGGAGTAACTGAAGCTTTCTTT. Its protein is CASSLEGQGVTEAFF.

The chain has TRBV6-1 and TRBJ2-5, with TRBD2 matching over 7 bases. V lost 9 bases to trimming and J lost 5 bases; unmatched junction nucleotides: 3. CDR1 is MNHNS and CDR2 is SASEGT in the germline V gene. The CDR3 length is 11 residues. CDR3 region: CASREGETQYF. The CDR3 DNA reads TGTGCCAGTAGGGAGGGGGAGACCCAGTACTTC.

This clonotype came up many times. The chain carries TRBV4-3 and TRBJ2-6, with D hard to call. The CDR3 length is 17 residues. The ends were cut back, 0 bases at V and 0 bases at J, with 9 bases in the middle. CDR1 and CDR2 (germline): LGHNA, YSLEER. Written as DNA, the CDR3 is TGCGCCAGCAGCCAAGAGTGGGCAGCCTCTGGGGCCAACGTCCTGACTTTC. It encodes CASSQEWAASGANVLTF.

This clonotype was seen at least ten times. The chain has TRBV28 and TRBJ2-7, with D maybe TRBD2 (6 bases). This CDR3 spans 15 amino acids. The germline CDR1 and CDR2 sequences are MDHEN and SYDVKM. V was shortened by 3 bases and J by 6 bases, with 18 bases between the two germline ends. DNA for the CDR3: TGTGCCAGCAGTTTCGGAGGGAGAGGTCCTTCCGAGCAGTACTTC. This translates into CASSFGGRGPSEQYF.

This clonotype was observed once. The chain joins TRBV7-8 to TRBJ2-2; D may be TRBD2 (5 bases). Germline loops: CDR1 SGHVS, CDR2 FQNEAQ. The V end was cut by 6 bases, the J end by 6 bases, with 17 bases between. The CDR3 totals 15 residues. Here the CDR3 DNA reads TGTGCCAGCAGGGGGTCGGGGTGGTGGCCCGGGGAGCTGTTTTTT. This encodes CASRGSGWWPGELFF.

The sample holds many counts of this clonotype. V usage is TRBV7-9 and J usage is TRBJ2-5, with 15 nucleotides matching TRBD2. Per the germline V gene, CDR1 is SEHNR and CDR2 is FQNEAQ (reference sequence). This CDR3 has 16 residues. With V trimmed by 4 bases and J by 2 bases, 2 bases remained unmatched. The CDR3: CASSSGLAGGQETQYF. The CDR3, as DNA: TGTGCCAGCAGCTCTGGACTAGCGGGAGGGCAAGAGACCCAGTACTTC. The complete variable domain, with remaining parts taken from reference TRBV7-9 and TRBJ2-5, reads DTGVSQNPRHKITKRGQNVTFRCDPISEHNRLYWYRQTLGQGPEFLTYFQNEAQLEKSRLLSDRFSAERPKGSFSTLEIQRTEQGDSAMYLCASSSGLAGGQETQYFGPGTRLLVL.

At least ten counts were recorded for this clonotype. V and J are TRBV4-3 and TRBJ1-2, with a possible D match to TRBD1 (6 bases). Trimming removed 0 bases at V and 4 bases at J, with 15 bases between. CDR1 and CDR2 (germline): LGHNA, YSLEER. CDR3 length: 16 amino acids. The CDR3 region has the DNA TGCGCCAGCAGCCAAGAAGCTGGGGGGGGCGGCTATGGCTACACCTTC. It is translated as CASSQEAGGGGYGYTF.

In this sample, this clonotype turned up many times. This chain links TRBV5-6 with TRBJ1-1; no reliable D call. This CDR3 is built from 12 residues. V lost 3 bases and J lost 5, with 8 bases in between. Per the germline V gene, CDR1 is SGHDT and CDR2 is YYEEEE. In DNA form, the CDR3 reads TGTGCCAGCAGCTACACGGTGACTGAAGCTTTCTTT. As protein: CASSYTVTEAFF. Full variable domain (missing parts from reference TRBV5-6 and TRBJ1-1): DAGVTQSPTHLIKTRGQQVTLRCSPKSGHDTVSWYQQALGQGPQFIFQYYEEEERQRGNFPDRFSGHQFPNYSSELNVNALLLGDSALYLCASSYTVTEAFFGQGTRLTVV.

This clonotype was counted a few times. V usage is TRBV7-8 and J usage is TRBJ2-5, with 8 bases identical to TRBD2. The germline V gene has CDR1 SGHVS and CDR2 FQNEAQ. V lost 8 bases and J lost 2; bases outside the gene matches: 7. The CDR3 loop spans 14 amino acids. The CDR3 reads CASSFGGGQETQYF. The CDR3 DNA follows: TGTGCCAGCTCGTTTGGCGGGGGGCAAGAGACCCAGTACTTC.

This clonotype has ten or more counts. The rearrangement joins TRBV7-9 to TRBJ2-2; D is perhaps TRBD1 (5 bases). V was clipped by 3 bases and J by 3 bases, with 11 bases between them. From germline, CDR1 is SEHNR and CDR2 FQNEAQ (reference sequence). The CDR3 has 15 amino acids. The CDR3 loop reads CASSFYLGDTGELFF. CDR3 bases: TGTGCCAGCAGCTTTTATTTAGGGGACACCGGGGAGCTGTTTTTT.

This clonotype was picked up many times. This chain links TRBV6-2 or TRBV6-3 with TRBJ1-2; D unclear. V was clipped by 4 bases and J by 1 base, with 7 bases between them. The CDR3 length is 13 residues. Germline V gene sequence: CDR1 MNHEY, CDR2 SVGEGT. CDR3 DNA sequence: TGTGCCAGCAGTTCGCGTTATAACTATGGCTACACCTTC. Encoded protein: CASSSRYNYGYTF.

This clonotype was seen ten or more times. V and J are TRBV29-1 and TRBJ2-7; 14 bases line up with TRBD2. Losses at the gene ends were 4 bases for V and 5 bases for J; bases not matched to a gene: 4. CDR1 is SQVTM, CDR2 ANQGSEA, per germline. The CDR3 spans 14 residues. The CDR3: CSVGGLAGGHEQYF. As DNA, the CDR3 is TGCAGCGTTGGAGGACTAGCGGGAGGCCACGAGCAGTACTTC.

The gene calls are TRBV6-5 and TRBJ1-1; the match to TRBD1 covers 9 bases. The CDR3 is made up of 17 amino acids. The V gene's germline CDR1 is MNHEY and CDR2 SVGAGI. After removal of 0 bases from V and 1 base from J, the junction contained 6 bases not matched to a gene. CDR3 coding DNA: TGTGCCAGCAGTTACTCGCCGTCGGGACAGGGGAACACTGAAGCTTTCTTT. This sequence encodes CASSYSPSGQGNTEAFF.

V gene TRBV12-3 or TRBV12-4 combines with J gene TRBJ2-7; D unresolved. This CDR3 has 13 amino acids. The V and J ends lost 2 bases and 3 bases respectively, with 8 bases between them. CDR3 residues: CASSLFPGYEQYF. CDR3 in DNA: TGTGCCAGCAGTTTATTCCCAGGCTACGAGCAGTACTTC.

The rearrangement uses TRBV12-3 or TRBV12-4 and TRBJ2-7; possible D gene TRBD1, 6 bases. This CDR3 comprises 13 residues. Trimming shortened V by 6 bases and J by 4 bases, and 13 bases separated the two germline ends. The CDR3 sequence: CASRETGLYEQYF. In DNA form, the CDR3 reads TGTGCCAGCAGAGAAACAGGGCTTTACGAGCAGTACTTC.

At least ten counts were recorded for this clonotype. This rearrangement joins TRBV30 to TRBJ2-7, with 10 bases identical to TRBD1. Trimming at V came to 0 bases and at J to 2 bases, leaving 4 bases not matched to a gene. There are 15 residues in the CDR3. Per the germline V gene, CDR1 is GTSNPN and CDR2 is SVGIG (reference sequence). The CDR3 coding sequence is TGTGCCTGGAGTGTACGGGGACAGGGGACCTACGAGCAGTACTTC. Translating gives CAWSVRGQGTYEQYF. Full variable domain (rest looked up from reference TRBV30 and TRBJ2-7): SQTIHQWPATLVQPVGSPLSLECTVEGTSNPNLYWYRQAAGRGLQLLFYSVGIGQISSEVPQNLSASRPQDRQFILSSKKLLLSDSGFYLCAWSVRGQGTYEQYFGPGTRLTVT.

This clonotype was recorded once. The chain links TRBV7-9 to TRBJ1-6; D might be TRBD1 (5 bases). The CDR3 consists of 14 residues. Germline lookup yields CDR1 SEHNR and CDR2 FQNEAQ (reference sequence). V gave up 2 bases and J gave up 8 bases, with 10 bases separating them. The CDR3 DNA is TGTGCCAGCAGCTTACGGGGGGACGATTCACCCCTCCACTTT. Amino acid sequence: CASSLRGDDSPLHF.

This rearrangement joins TRBV11-2 to TRBJ2-5; 9 bases align to TRBD2. V was clipped by 1 base and J by 2 bases; unmatched bases: 11. The length of the CDR3 is 18 residues. CDR1 SGHAT and CDR2 FQNNGV come from the germline V gene. The CDR3 region is CASSLVVPRLAVQETQYF. CDR3 coding DNA: TGTGCCAGCAGCTTAGTTGTGCCGAGACTAGCGGTACAAGAGACCCAGTACTTC.

In this sample, this clonotype turned up many times. The chain joins TRBV6-4 to TRBJ2-2, with TRBD1 matching 7 bases. The CDR3 contains 18 residues. Germline V gene sequence: CDR1 MRHNA, CDR2 SNTAGT. Trimming took 6 bases from V and 0 from J; bases not matched to a gene: 13. Written as DNA, the CDR3 is TGTGCCAGCAGCCTACCGACGGACAGGTTTTCGAACACCGGGGAGCTGTTTTTT. Translation: CASSLPTDRFSNTGELFF.

The rearrangement links TRBV19 to TRBJ1-1; tentative D call: TRBD1 (5 bases). CDR1 LNHDA and CDR2 SQIVND come from the germline V gene (reference sequence). The CDR3 extends over 15 amino acids. The V end was cut by 6 bases, the J end by 0 bases, with 14 bases between. The CDR3 reads CASRDSTALNTEAFF. DNA of the CDR3: TGTGCCAGTAGAGATTCGACAGCACTGAACACTGAAGCTTTCTTT.

This clonotype was recorded at least ten times. This rearrangement joins TRBV3-1 to TRBJ2-7; D call uncertain. This CDR3 has 12 amino acids. Germline lookup yields CDR1 LGHDT and CDR2 YNNKEL (reference sequence). The germline V and J ends were trimmed by 1 base and 2 bases, with 3 bases remaining between them. The CDR3 is CASSQGTYEQYF. The CDR3 bases are TGTGCCAGCAGCCAAGGGACCTACGAGCAGTACTTC.

In its sample, this clonotype was seen a few times. The chain carries TRBV6-1 and TRBJ2-7, with 7 bases fitting TRBD2. CDR1 and CDR2 from the germline V gene are MNHNS and SASEGT. This CDR3 is built from 14 residues. J lost 5 bases, V lost 6 bases, and 10 bases had no gene match. CDR3 residues: CASRGLPGGDEQYF. The CDR3 nucleotides are TGTGCCAGCAGGGGACTTCCGGGAGGCGACGAGCAGTACTTC.

The sample holds a few counts of this clonotype. The V call is TRBV12-3 or TRBV12-4, the J call TRBJ2-5, with 15 nucleotides matching TRBD2. This CDR3 contains 17 residues. V shed 2 bases and J 5 bases; nucleotides not matched to a gene: 6. The CDR3 protein is CASSLRTSGGAGETQYF. The CDR3 DNA reads TGTGCCAGCAGTTTAAGGACTAGCGGGGGGGCCGGTGAGACCCAGTACTTC.

This clonotype was picked up many times. Relative to the germline gene, one junction end is altered; a read error may explain this. This chain connects TRBV12-3 or TRBV12-4 to TRBJ1-4; 10 bases align to TRBD1. The CDR3 is 15 residues long. The CDR3 DNA is TGTACCAGCAGTTTAAGGGACAGGGGTGGTGAAAAACTGTTTTTT. Its protein is CTSSLRDRGGEKLFF.

The J gene is TRBJ2-5, the V gene TRBV6-1; D might be TRBD2 (5 bases). Germline-derived CDR1 and CDR2 are MNHNS and SASEGT. With 6 bases removed from V and 4 bases from J, the gap between germline ends came to 15 bases. The CDR3 is 14 residues long. CDR3 sequence: CASSNGLSIETQYF. The CDR3, as DNA: TGTGCCAGCAGCAACGGACTCTCCATAGAGACCCAGTACTTC.